A single sample gave rise to the 22 T cell receptor beta chains below, sequenced in a study of T cell changes during pregnancy in multiple sclerosis. Libraries were prepared by immunoSEQ multiplex PCR; TCRdb keeps only in-frame clonotypes and omits some of them. The table lists 100,000 or so clones, around 92% of them singletons. Specimen: peripheral blood, collected in the third trimester of pregnancy. These receptors all come from a female donor with multiple sclerosis, enrolled in a pregnancy study.

The gene calls are TRBV29-1 and TRBJ2-5, with a possible D match to TRBD2 (5 bases). Trimming shortened V by 6 bases and J by 7 bases, and 21 bases separated the two germline ends. The CDR3 is made up of 14 amino acids. Looked up from germline, CDR1 is SQVTM and CDR2 is ANQGSEA. DNA of the CDR3: TGCAGCGTGGCCTCGCGACTAAACTTAGGGACCCAGTACTTC. Translation gives CSVASRLNLGTQYF. The variable domain in full, with the rest retrieved from reference TRBV29-1 and TRBJ2-5, is SAVISQKPSRDICQRGTSLTIQCQVDSQVTMMFWYRQQPGQSLTLIATANQGSEATYESGFVIDKFPISRPNLTFSTLTVSNMSPEDSSIYLCSVASRLNLGTQYFGPGTRLLVL.

The gene calls are TRBV2 and TRBJ2-7, with D maybe TRBD1 (6 bases). Germline V gives CDR1 SNHLY, CDR2 FYNNEI. Trimming removed 2 bases at V and 6 bases at J, with 14 bases between. The CDR3 sequence is 14 residues long. CDR3 sequence (DNA): TGTGCCAGCAGTGAAAGGTGGACAGCTCCCGAGCAGTACTTC. It specifies CASSERWTAPEQYF.

The rearrangement joins TRBV7-2 to TRBJ1-2; weak D call: TRBD1 (6 bases). The CDR3 extends over 14 amino acids. CDR1 SGHTA and CDR2 FQGNSA come from the germline V gene. V lost 4 bases and J 7 bases, leaving 16 bases between the germline ends. The CDR3 coding sequence is TGTGCCAGCAGCTCCAACAGGGACCGGGGTGGCTACACCTTC. Amino acid sequence: CASSSNRDRGGYTF.

V is TRBV25-1 and J is TRBJ1-6, with TRBD1 as a possible D gene (5 bases). V lost 6 bases, J lost 9 bases, and 12 bases lay in between. The CDR3 is 13 amino acids. Germline V gives CDR1 MGHDK, CDR2 SYGVNS. CDR3 nucleotides: TGTGCCAGCAGCCTGGGGCCTCTTTCACCCCTCCACTTT. It translates to CASSLGPLSPLHF.

V gene TRBV5-4 combines with J gene TRBJ1-1; D call uncertain. The CDR3 totals 15 residues. V lost 5 bases, J lost 3 bases, and 17 bases lay in between. Germline CDR1 and CDR2: SGHNT and YYREEE (reference sequence). The CDR3 DNA follows: TGTGCCAGCAGTAAGACCGGGCCGGGGTACACTGAAGCTTTCTTT. This translates into CASSKTGPGYTEAFF.

The chain carries TRBV7-2 and TRBJ1-5, with TRBD1 matching over 8 bases. Germline V gene sequence: CDR1 SGHTA, CDR2 FQGNSA. This CDR3 is 15 amino acids long. V trimming: 5 bases; J trimming: 3 bases; junction bases outside the gene matches: 6. The DNA for the CDR3 is TGTGCCAGCAGCCCTCGGACAGGGATCAATCAGCCCCAGCATTTT. It translates to CASSPRTGINQPQHF.

The CDR3 reads CATSRDSAGGQETQYF. Written as DNA, the CDR3 is TGTGCCACCAGCAGAGATTCAGCGGGAGGGCAAGAGACCCAGTACTTC. The chain has TRBV15 and TRBJ2-5; 10 bases align to TRBD2. Germline V lookup: CDR1 LNHNV, CDR2 YYDKDF (reference sequence). This CDR3 region has 16 residues. V gave up 0 bases and J gave up 2 bases; unmatched junction bases: 3.

The CDR3 DNA reads as TGTGCCAGCAGCTGGGACAGCCTCACAGATACGCAGTATTTT. It translates to CASSWDSLTDTQYF. The chain links TRBV7-6 to TRBJ2-3; 7 bases are a match to TRBD1. CDR1 and CDR2 from the germline V gene are SGHVS and FNYEAQ. V shed 4 bases, J shed 2 bases, and the junction held 3 bases outside the gene matches. The CDR3 length is 14 residues.

V usage is TRBV6-1 and J usage is TRBJ2-1; 10 positions match TRBD2. J was trimmed by 1 base and V by 5 bases; bases with no gene match: 2. CDR1 MNHNS and CDR2 SASEGT come from the germline V gene. The CDR3 length is 15 residues. In DNA form, the CDR3 reads TGTGCCAGCAGTAGCGGGAGGGCTTCCTACAATGAGCAGTTCTTC. Protein sequence: CASSSGRASYNEQFF.

The rearrangement joins TRBV2 to TRBJ2-2, with a tentative D call TRBD2 (5 bases). CDR1 and CDR2 from the germline V gene are SNHLY and FYNNEI. The germline V and J ends were trimmed by 0 bases and 4 bases, with 9 bases remaining between them. The CDR3 loop spans 15 amino acids. In DNA form, the CDR3 reads TGTGCCAGCAGTGAAGCGCGGGCGGGCACCGGGGAGCTGTTTTTT. This codes for CASSEARAGTGELFF.

The V gene is TRBV15, the J gene TRBJ2-1; TRBD1 matches at 8 bases. The J segment lost 2 bases and the V segment lost 1 base, leaving 7 bases of the junction unmatched. The CDR3 extends over 17 amino acids. Germline assignment: CDR1 LNHNV and CDR2 YYDKDF (reference sequence). CDR3 region: CATSRGSSGGAYNEQFF. CDR3 bases: TGTGCCACCAGCAGAGGGAGTTCAGGGGGCGCCTACAATGAGCAGTTCTTC.

The chain combines TRBV19 with TRBJ2-7; tentatively, D is TRBD2 (5 bases). The CDR3 has 14 residues. The ends were cut back, 6 bases at V and 2 bases at J, with 14 bases in the middle. Germline CDR1 LNHDA, CDR2 SQIVND (reference sequence). DNA for the CDR3: TGTGCCAGTAGCCCAACTAGTTTAACCTACGAGCAGTACTTC. Amino acids: CASSPTSLTYEQYF.

This chain uses TRBV5-1 with TRBJ2-7; D uncertain. The V end was cut by 7 bases, the J end by 4 bases, with 15 bases between. Germline V lookup: CDR1 SGHRS, CDR2 YFSETQ. The CDR3 totals 13 residues. The CDR3 DNA reads as TGCGCCAGCTCAATCTCCCTAACGTACGAGCAGTACTTC. The encoded protein is CASSISLTYEQYF.

The V and J genes are TRBV11-2 and TRBJ1-2, with D maybe TRBD1 (5 bases). V dropped 1 base and J dropped 6 bases, with 18 bases sitting between them. Germline CDR1 reads SGHAT; CDR2 reads FQNNGV. CDR3 length: 16 residues. This CDR3 is CASSLAGLGGLDGYTF. CDR3 coding DNA: TGTGCCAGCAGCTTAGCGGGGTTGGGGGGTTTAGATGGCTACACCTTC.

The V call is TRBV7-9, the J call TRBJ2-7; TRBD1 aligns across 7 bases. After removal of 4 bases from V and 6 bases from J, the junction contained 9 bases not matched to a gene. The CDR3 has 14 residues. Germline CDR1 and CDR2: SEHNR and FQNEAQ (reference sequence). In nucleotides, the CDR3 is TGTGCCAGCAGCTCGACAGGGTTGTTGGCCGAGCAGTACTTC. As protein: CASSSTGLLAEQYF.

This clone has only one observation. The V gene is TRBV27, the J gene TRBJ2-7, with TRBD1 matching over 9 bases. The CDR3 runs to 14 residues. The germline V gene has CDR1 MNHEY and CDR2 SMNVEV (reference sequence). The J segment lost 2 bases and the V segment lost 3 bases, leaving 2 bases of the junction unmatched. CDR3 region: CASSFRTGAYEQYF. The CDR3 DNA reads as TGTGCCAGCAGTTTTCGGACAGGGGCCTACGAGCAGTACTTC.

DNA of the CDR3: TGCGCCAGCAGCTTGGGGGAGGGTCTCGAGCAGTACTTC. It translates to CASSLGEGLEQYF. The genes are TRBV5-1 and TRBJ2-7, with TRBD2 matching 7 bases. The CDR3 loop spans 13 amino acids. The trim removed 0 bases at V and 6 bases at J, leaving 3 bases unmatched. Germline V gene data show CDR1 as SGHRS and CDR2 as YFSETQ.

This rearrangement joins TRBV7-9 to TRBJ2-2; the match to TRBD2 covers 14 bases. In germline, CDR1 is SEHNR, CDR2 FQNEAQ (reference sequence). V gave up 5 bases and J gave up 6 bases; unmatched junction bases: 8. This CDR3 spans 17 amino acids. For the CDR3, the DNA is TGTGCCAGCAGCCCGGGGACTAGCGGGAGATGGGCCGGGGAGCTGTTTTTT. Translated, it gives CASSPGTSGRWAGELFF.

The V gene is TRBV19, the J gene TRBJ1-1; maybe TRBD1 (5 bases). The CDR3 has 13 residues. With 4 bases removed from V and 5 bases from J, the gap between germline ends came to 11 bases. Germline values: CDR1 LNHDA, CDR2 SQIVND (reference sequence). The CDR3 reads CASSTGWNTEAFF. CDR3 bases: TGTGCCAGTAGTACAGGGTGGAATACTGAAGCTTTCTTT. The full variable domain, rest sourced from reference TRBV19 and TRBJ1-1, is DGGITQSPKYLFRKEGQNVTLSCEQNLNHDAMYWYRQDPGQGLRLIYYSQIVNDFQKGDIAEGYSVSREKKESFPLTVTSAQKNPTAFYLCASSTGWNTEAFFGQGTRLTVV.

This sequence joins TRBV11-2 and TRBJ2-6; TRBD1 matches at 11 bases. This CDR3 spans 19 amino acids. J lost 0 bases, V lost 5 bases, and 9 bases had no gene match. Germline V gives CDR1 SGHAT, CDR2 FQNNGV. The CDR3 loop reads CASSVSSGTGGSGANVLTF. CDR3 nucleotides: TGTGCCAGCAGCGTCTCCTCCGGGACAGGGGGCTCTGGGGCCAACGTCCTGACTTTC.

The chain uses TRBV28 and TRBJ2-3; TRBD2 aligns across 7 bases. Unmatched junction bases numbered 6, after V lost 3 bases and J lost 6 bases. Germline values: CDR1 MDHEN, CDR2 SYDVKM. This CDR3 is built from 14 residues. The CDR3 loop is CASSFREGRDTQYF. In DNA, the CDR3 is TGTGCCAGCAGTTTCAGGGAGGGAAGGGATACGCAGTATTTT.

The genes are TRBV5-4 and TRBJ2-3, with 8 nucleotides matching TRBD2. From germline, CDR1 is SGHNT and CDR2 YYREEE (reference sequence). The CDR3 covers 14 residues. After removal of 0 bases from V and 6 bases from J, the junction contained 3 bases not matched to a gene. CDR3 coding DNA: TGTGCCAGCAGCTTGGCGGGACTAGGCGATACGCAGTATTTT. Protein product: CASSLAGLGDTQYF.